The 32 T cell receptor beta chains reported below all come from one sample, sequenced in a study of ipilimumab plus nivolumab after autologous stem cell transplantation (dated by TCRdb to about 2021). Libraries were prepared through the immunoSEQ multiplex PCR assay. TCRdb mirrors the immuneACCESS table, restricted to in-frame sequences. Some clones are absent from its copies; in checked studies, under half trace to an unresolved V gene, and the reason for the others is unknown. This sample holds 20,000 to 25,000 clones; under 75% were observed only once. The ten top clones hold roughly 25% of the sample. The sequencing used PBMCs, collected in a trial of ipilimumab plus nivolumab as post-transplant consolidation. The source is a male donor with diffuse large B-cell lymphoma.

The gene calls are TRBV16 and TRBJ1-6; TRBD1 might be the D (5 bases). CDR1 is KGHSY, CDR2 FQNENV, per germline. V was shortened by 3 bases and J by 5 bases, with 8 bases between the two germline ends. The CDR3 is 14 residues long. The CDR3 loop reads CASSHDSNNSPLHF. CDR3 in DNA: TGTGCCAGCAGCCACGACAGCAATAATTCACCCCTCCACTTT.

In this sample, this clone turned up a few times. V gene TRBV6-1 combines with J gene TRBJ1-1; a possible D gene is TRBD1 (5 bases). Germline CDR1 is MNHNS and CDR2 is SASEGT. This CDR3 spans 15 amino acids. Trimming cost V 6 bases and J 1 base, with 15 bases left between them. In DNA form, the CDR3 reads TGTGCCAGCAGGCGTCCCGGGGGGTCGAACACTGAAGCTTTCTTT. Protein product: CASRRPGGSNTEAFF.

The chain carries TRBV5-1 and TRBJ2-2; no firm D call. Germline lookup yields CDR1 SGHRS and CDR2 YFSETQ. Trimming left V 0 bases short and J 0 bases short, with 9 bases between. The CDR3 extends over 16 amino acids. The CDR3 sequence: CASSLGAAPNTGELFF. The CDR3 region has the DNA TGCGCCAGCAGCTTGGGGGCGGCCCCGAACACCGGGGAGCTGTTTTTT.

The chain uses TRBV19 and TRBJ1-6; the match to TRBD1 covers 9 bases. In germline, CDR1 is LNHDA, CDR2 SQIVND (reference sequence). Trimming took 7 bases from V and 5 from J; bases not matched to a gene: 6. The CDR3 has 15 residues. This CDR3 is CASTWTGADNSPLHF. Here the CDR3 DNA reads TGTGCCAGTACCTGGACAGGGGCGGATAATTCACCCCTCCACTTT.

This rearrangement joins TRBV5-1 to TRBJ1-1; D is undetermined. Trimming took off 4 bases at V and 4 bases at J, with 17 bases between the two ends. The CDR3 loop spans 15 amino acids. Germline V gene data show CDR1 as SGHRS and CDR2 as YFSETQ. CDR3 DNA: TGCGCCAGCAGCCCTCGGGATGATTGGACCACTGAAGCTTTCTTT. It codes for CASSPRDDWTTEAFF.

Within the sample, this clone is medium-sized. This chain joins TRBV27 and TRBJ1-1; D uncertain. The V end was cut by 6 bases, the J end by 5 bases, with 13 bases between. The CDR3 loop spans 13 amino acids. Looked up from germline, CDR1 is MNHEY and CDR2 is SMNVEV (reference sequence). CDR3 in DNA: TGTGCCAGCAGGTCCCTAAGTAGGACTGAAGCTTTCTTT. It yields the protein CASRSLSRTEAFF.

CDR3 DNA sequence: TGTGCCAGCAGCTTGGGGCCAGCCTACGAGCAGTACTTC. Its translation is CASSLGPAYEQYF. The chain carries TRBV5-5 and TRBJ2-7, with unresolved D. The CDR3 sequence is 13 residues long. The V end lost 0 bases, the J end lost 2 bases, and 6 bases lay between the germline ends. CDR1 and CDR2 (germline): SGHKS, YYEKEE (reference sequence). Supplemented by reference TRBV5-5 and TRBJ2-7, the full variable domain reads DAGVTQSPTHLIKTRGQQVTLRCSPISGHKSVSWYQQVLGQGPQFIFQYYEKEERGRGNFPDRFSARQFPNYSSELNVNALLLGDSALYLCASSLGPAYEQYFGPGTRLTVT.

This clone came up a few times. The chain uses TRBV28 and TRBJ1-2, with D hard to call. This CDR3 has 15 residues. From germline, CDR1 is MDHEN and CDR2 SYDVKM. V was shortened by 3 bases and J by 2 bases, with 13 bases between the two germline ends. The CDR3 is CASSFLRGYNYGYTF. The CDR3, as DNA: TGTGCCAGCAGTTTCCTTCGGGGTTACAACTATGGCTACACCTTC.

This sequence joins TRBV14 and TRBJ1-2; the D is unclear. The CDR3 runs 13 residues. Per the germline V gene, CDR1 is SGHDN and CDR2 is FVKESK. Deletions cut 2 bases from V and 5 bases from J, with 9 bases between. The CDR3 nucleotides are TGTGCCAGCAGCCAAACTCTGGGGTATGGCTACACCTTC. Its translation is CASSQTLGYGYTF.

The chain carries TRBV9 and TRBJ2-1, with 13 bases fitting TRBD2. Trimming took 3 bases from V and 8 from J; bases not matched to a gene: 5. The germline V gene has CDR1 SGDLS and CDR2 YYNGEE. The CDR3 has 15 amino acids. CDR3 protein: CASSDLLAGGDEQFF. The CDR3 DNA reads as TGTGCCAGCAGCGACCTACTAGCGGGAGGGGATGAGCAGTTCTTC.

The chain is built from TRBV19 and TRBJ2-2, with D possibly TRBD1 on 5 matching bases. Trimming shortened V by 7 bases and J by 6 bases, and 15 bases separated the two germline ends. The length of the CDR3 is 14 residues. Germline V gene sequence: CDR1 LNHDA, CDR2 SQIVND (reference sequence). The CDR3, as DNA: TGTGCCAGTATGGGTGCAGGGTTCGCCGGGGAGCTGTTTTTT. This gives the protein CASMGAGFAGELFF.

J is TRBJ2-1 and V is TRBV11-3; 7 bases agree with TRBD2. In germline, CDR1 is SGHNT, CDR2 YENEEA. The J segment lost 9 bases and the V segment lost 5 bases, leaving 13 bases of the junction unmatched. The CDR3 is made up of 15 amino acids. CDR3 amino acids: CASSRTRLAGGEQFF. CDR3 in DNA: TGTGCCAGCAGCCGGACTCGACTAGCTGGCGGTGAGCAGTTCTTC.

J is TRBJ2-5 and V is TRBV4-1, with 7 bases that match TRBD2. V trimming: 0 bases; J trimming: 2 bases; junction bases outside the gene matches: 9. This CDR3 has 17 amino acids. Germline CDR1 reads MGHRA; CDR2 reads YSYEKL. The CDR3 sequence: CASSQDIQRGTQETQYF. The CDR3 nucleotides are TGCGCCAGCAGCCAAGATATCCAGCGGGGTACTCAAGAGACCCAGTACTTC.

The chain combines TRBV5-1 with TRBJ2-7; no clear D gene. V lost 2 bases and J 5 bases, leaving 8 bases between the germline ends. Germline V gene sequence: CDR1 SGHRS, CDR2 YFSETQ. The CDR3 totals 12 residues. The CDR3 sequence: CASSFRLDEQYF. CDR3 bases: TGCGCCAGCAGCTTCAGACTGGACGAGCAGTACTTC. The full variable domain, rest sourced from reference TRBV5-1 and TRBJ2-7, is KAGVTQTPRYLIKTRGQQVTLSCSPISGHRSVSWYQQTPGQGLQFLFEYFSETQRNKGNFPGRFSGRQFSNSRSEMNVSTLELGDSALYLCASSFRLDEQYFGPGTRLTVT.

The chain has TRBV29-1 and TRBJ1-5, with a tentative D call TRBD1 (5 bases). The CDR3 is 13 amino acids. Trimming removed 3 bases at V and 6 bases at J, with 12 bases between. Per germline, CDR1 SQVTM and CDR2 ANQGSEA. Here the CDR3 DNA reads TGCAGCGTTGACGCAGGGAAGGGTCAGCCCCAGCATTTT. This sequence encodes CSVDAGKGQPQHF.

The chain couples TRBV30 to TRBJ2-1; the D is unclear. The CDR3 is 14 residues long. The germline V gene has CDR1 GTSNPN and CDR2 SVGIG (reference sequence). V lost 2 bases to trimming and J lost 8 bases, with 16 bases between them. CDR3 loop: CAWSTPLRYHEQFF. CDR3 nucleotides: TGTGCCTGGAGTACTCCTCTTCGATATCATGAGCAGTTCTTC. The whole variable domain, filled in from reference TRBV30 and TRBJ2-1, reads SQTIHQWPATLVQPVGSPLSLECTVEGTSNPNLYWYRQAAGRGLQLLFYSVGIGQISSEVPQNLSASRPQDRQFILSSKKLLLSDSGFYLCAWSTPLRYHEQFFGPGTRLTVL.

The V and J genes are TRBV2 and TRBJ2-6, with TRBD2 as a possible D gene (6 bases). Germline loops: CDR1 SNHLY, CDR2 FYNNEI. This CDR3 region has 18 residues. V lost 6 bases, J lost 0 bases, and 18 bases lay in between. The chain's CDR3 is CASRPKEGRSSGANVLTF. In nucleotides, the CDR3 is TGTGCCAGCAGGCCAAAGGAGGGGCGGAGCTCTGGGGCCAACGTCCTGACTTTC.

This clone was recorded only once. The rearrangement links TRBV7-3 to TRBJ2-2; 7 bases are shared with TRBD1. Germline lookup yields CDR1 SGHTA and CDR2 FQGTGA. The CDR3 loop spans 16 amino acids. V shed 5 bases, J shed 2 bases, and the junction held 8 bases outside the gene matches. The DNA of the CDR3 is TGTGCCAGCAGCGGGCGACAGGGATTAAACACCGGGGAGCTGTTTTTT. The encoded protein is CASSGRQGLNTGELFF.

The gene calls are TRBV18 and TRBJ1-6; D uncertain. Germline loops: CDR1 KGHSH, CDR2 LQKENI. Trimming pared 2 bases from V and 7 bases from J, leaving 6 bases between. The CDR3 totals 13 residues. The CDR3 region has the DNA TGTGCCAGCTCACCAGGGAGGAATTCACCCCTCCACTTT. It yields the protein CASSPGRNSPLHF.

This clone has a handful of counts. The rearrangement links TRBV9 to TRBJ2-7, with 8 positions matching TRBD2. The CDR3 loop spans 15 amino acids. The V and J ends lost 4 bases and 3 bases, in that order; junction bases with no gene match: 9. Per the germline V gene, CDR1 is SGDLS and CDR2 is YYNGEE. CDR3 loop: CASSPGGAGDYEQYF. CDR3 nucleotide sequence: TGTGCCAGCAGCCCCGGGGGGGCGGGGGACTACGAGCAGTACTTC.

The rearrangement uses TRBV10-3 and TRBJ2-3; TRBD2 matches 9 bases. There are 16 residues in the CDR3. J lost 2 bases, V lost 7 bases, and 10 bases had no gene match. Germline V CDR1 and CDR2: ENHRY, SYGVKD. This chain's CDR3 is CAITPGLALSTDTQYF. The CDR3 DNA follows: TGTGCCATCACTCCGGGACTAGCCCTCTCCACAGATACGCAGTATTTT.

This clone was found a few times. The genes are TRBV7-8 and TRBJ2-1; TRBD1 is a possible D gene (6 bases). The CDR3 loop spans 13 amino acids. Germline V lookup: CDR1 SGHVS, CDR2 FQNEAQ. V lost 6 bases to trimming and J lost 2 bases, with 8 bases between them. The CDR3 region has the DNA TGTGCCAGCAGGCACAGGGCCTACAATGAGCAGTTCTTC. Residues: CASRHRAYNEQFF.

This clone turned up a few times. Other DNA sequences in the same sample also yield this CDR3. The chain is built from TRBV11-3 and TRBJ1-2; TRBD1 is a possible D gene (5 bases). Per the germline V gene, CDR1 is SGHNT and CDR2 is YENEEA. The CDR3 is made up of 12 amino acids. The V gene lost 5 bases and the J gene lost 7 bases, with 11 bases spanning the gap. CDR3 protein: CASSPGLLGYTF. The CDR3 nucleotides are TGTGCCAGCAGCCCGGGACTCCTTGGCTACACCTTC.

J is TRBJ1-5 and V is TRBV15; TRBD1 is a possible D gene (5 bases). Germline CDR1 reads LNHNV; CDR2 reads YYDKDF (reference sequence). V lost 9 bases and J 2 bases, leaving 8 bases between the germline ends. CDR3 length: 12 residues. The DNA for the CDR3 is TGTGCCACGTCGGGGGGCAATCAGCCCCAGCATTTT. It yields the protein CATSGGNQPQHF.

The chain links TRBV4-1 to TRBJ2-2, with a weak D call TRBD1 (6 bases). V was cut by 2 bases and J by 6 bases, with 13 bases left in between. Looked up from germline, CDR1 is MGHRA and CDR2 is YSYEKL. The CDR3 length is 15 residues. CDR3 coding DNA: TGCGCCAGCAGCCAATTGGAACAGGGAGCCGGGGAGCTGTTTTTT. Translated, it gives CASSQLEQGAGELFF.

This clone qualifies as large (0.1 to 1%). The chain recombines TRBV4-1 with TRBJ1-2; D is uncertain. Trimming removed 0 bases at V and 7 bases at J, with 9 bases between. Germline V gene sequence: CDR1 MGHRA, CDR2 YSYEKL. The CDR3 runs 13 residues. The CDR3: CASSQEGVVGYTF. Here the CDR3 DNA reads TGCGCCAGCAGCCAAGAGGGTGTGGTTGGCTACACCTTC.

The rearrangement joins TRBV27 to TRBJ2-1; no firm D call. CDR1 is MNHEY, CDR2 SMNVEV, per germline (reference sequence). The CDR3 contains 13 residues. V lost 5 bases to trimming and J lost 3 bases, with 8 bases between them. The CDR3, as DNA: TGTGCCAGCAGTGGGAAGAGCTACAATGAGCAGTTCTTC. Translation: CASSGKSYNEQFF.

This chain links TRBV19 with TRBJ1-3; D not certain. CDR1 and CDR2 from the germline V gene are LNHDA and SQIVND (reference sequence). The CDR3 extends over 15 amino acids. V lost 5 bases and J lost 1, with 12 bases in between. Here the CDR3 reads CASSQAGSSGNTIYF. The CDR3 coding sequence is TGTGCCAGTAGTCAAGCGGGGTCTTCTGGAAACACCATATATTTT.

In its sample, this clone was seen once. J is TRBJ1-3 and V is TRBV5-4; 9 bases are a match to TRBD1. With 9 bases clipped from V and 0 bases from J, the junction kept 13 bases outside the gene matches. Germline assignment: CDR1 SGHNT and CDR2 YYREEE (reference sequence). The CDR3 extends over 17 amino acids. CDR3: CATYPRDRVFSGNTIYF. CDR3 nucleotides: TGTGCCACCTACCCGAGGGACAGGGTTTTCTCTGGAAACACCATATATTTT.

The rearrangement joins TRBV19 to TRBJ2-2; 7 bases line up with TRBD2. V lost 10 bases and J lost 5; bases outside the gene matches: 13. Per germline, CDR1 LNHDA and CDR2 SQIVND (reference sequence). This CDR3 has 15 amino acids. CDR3 nucleotide sequence: TGTGCCACCAGATTGGGCGGGAGCGGTACCGGGGAGCTGTTTTTT. Its translation is CATRLGGSGTGELFF.

Details on this clone: This same CDR3 is encoded by further DNA sequences in the sample. The rearrangement joins TRBV5-1 to TRBJ2-2; 8 nucleotides match TRBD1. Germline CDR1 is SGHRS and CDR2 is YFSETQ. V shed 7 bases, J shed 6 bases, and the junction held 20 bases outside the gene matches. The CDR3 extends over 18 amino acids. CDR3 loop: CASALRDAGGAGAGELFF. CDR3 DNA: TGCGCCAGCGCACTAAGGGATGCAGGGGGCGCGGGTGCCGGGGAGCTGTTTTTT.

By sample share, this clone is medium-sized. The chain joins TRBV5-4 to TRBJ2-7; 8 bases map to TRBD2. Germline V CDR1 and CDR2: SGHNT, YYREEE (reference sequence). With 0 bases clipped from V and 5 bases from J, the junction kept 7 bases outside the gene matches. The CDR3 contains 15 residues. CDR3 protein: CASSLDGGGLHEQYF. As DNA, the CDR3 is TGTGCCAGCAGCTTGGATGGCGGGGGGCTCCACGAGCAGTACTTC.